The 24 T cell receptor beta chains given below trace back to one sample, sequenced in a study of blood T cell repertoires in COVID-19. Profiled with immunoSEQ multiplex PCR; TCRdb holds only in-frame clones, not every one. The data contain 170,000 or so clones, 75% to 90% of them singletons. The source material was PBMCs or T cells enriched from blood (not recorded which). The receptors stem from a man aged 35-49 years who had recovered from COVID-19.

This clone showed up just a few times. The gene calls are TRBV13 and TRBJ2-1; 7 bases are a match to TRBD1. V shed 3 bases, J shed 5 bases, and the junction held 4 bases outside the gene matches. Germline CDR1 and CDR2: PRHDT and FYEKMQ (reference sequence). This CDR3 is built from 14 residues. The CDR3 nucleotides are TGTGCCAGCAGCTTCCTTACAGGGGACAATGAGCAGTTCTTC. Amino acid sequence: CASSFLTGDNEQFF.

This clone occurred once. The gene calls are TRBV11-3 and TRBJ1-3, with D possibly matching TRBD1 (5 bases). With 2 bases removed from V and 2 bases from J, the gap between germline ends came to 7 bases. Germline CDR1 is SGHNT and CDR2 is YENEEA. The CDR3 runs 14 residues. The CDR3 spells CASSLSGPGNTIYF. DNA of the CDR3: TGTGCCAGCAGCTTATCAGGGCCTGGAAACACCATATATTTT.

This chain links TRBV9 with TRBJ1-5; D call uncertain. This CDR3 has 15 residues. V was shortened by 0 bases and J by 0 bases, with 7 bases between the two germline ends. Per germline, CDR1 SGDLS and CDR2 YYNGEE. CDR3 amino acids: CASSVAPDSNQPQHF. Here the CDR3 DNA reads TGTGCCAGCAGCGTAGCCCCAGATAGCAATCAGCCCCAGCATTTT.

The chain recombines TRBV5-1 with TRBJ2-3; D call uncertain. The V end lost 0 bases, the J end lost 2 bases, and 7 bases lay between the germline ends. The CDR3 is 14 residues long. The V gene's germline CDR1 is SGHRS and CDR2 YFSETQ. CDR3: CASSLGESTDTQYF. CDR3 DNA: TGCGCCAGCAGCTTGGGTGAGTCCACAGATACGCAGTATTTT.

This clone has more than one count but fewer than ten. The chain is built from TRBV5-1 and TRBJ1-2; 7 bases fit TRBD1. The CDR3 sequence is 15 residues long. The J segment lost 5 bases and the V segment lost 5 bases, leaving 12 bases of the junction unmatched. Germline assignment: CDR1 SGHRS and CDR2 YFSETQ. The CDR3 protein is CASRRGTGTVYGYTF. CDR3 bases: TGCGCCAGCAGACGTGGTACCGGGACAGTATATGGCTACACCTTC.

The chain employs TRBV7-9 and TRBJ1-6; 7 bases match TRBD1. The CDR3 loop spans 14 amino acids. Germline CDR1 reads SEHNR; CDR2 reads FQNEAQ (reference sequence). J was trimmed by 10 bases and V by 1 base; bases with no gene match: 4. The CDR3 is CASSLGQGVSPLHF. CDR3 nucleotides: TGTGCCAGCAGCTTAGGCCAGGGGGTATCACCCCTCCACTTT.

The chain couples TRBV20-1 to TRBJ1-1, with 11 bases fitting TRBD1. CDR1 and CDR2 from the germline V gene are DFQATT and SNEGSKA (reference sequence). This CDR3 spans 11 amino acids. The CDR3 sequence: CGTGGNTEAFF. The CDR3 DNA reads TGCGGGACAGGGGGGAACACTGAAGCTTTCTTT.

The CDR3 sequence is CASSPPGRGGAETQYF. In DNA, the CDR3 is TGTGCCAGCAGCCCCCCCGGCAGGGGAGGGGCGGAGACCCAGTACTTC. The chain links TRBV7-2 to TRBJ2-5; weak D call: TRBD2 (7 bases). V was cut by 5 bases and J by 5 bases, with 21 bases left in between. Germline-derived CDR1 and CDR2 are SGHTA and FQGNSA. The CDR3 runs 16 residues.

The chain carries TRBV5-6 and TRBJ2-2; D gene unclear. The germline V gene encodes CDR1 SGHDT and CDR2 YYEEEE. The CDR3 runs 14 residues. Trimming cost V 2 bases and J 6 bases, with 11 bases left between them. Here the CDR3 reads CASSFGVGAGELFF. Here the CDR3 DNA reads TGTGCCAGCAGCTTCGGCGTCGGAGCCGGGGAGCTGTTTTTT. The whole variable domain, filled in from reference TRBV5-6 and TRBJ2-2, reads DAGVTQSPTHLIKTRGQQVTLRCSPKSGHDTVSWYQQALGQGPQFIFQYYEEEERQRGNFPDRFSGHQFPNYSSELNVNALLLGDSALYLCASSFGVGAGELFFGEGSRLTVL.

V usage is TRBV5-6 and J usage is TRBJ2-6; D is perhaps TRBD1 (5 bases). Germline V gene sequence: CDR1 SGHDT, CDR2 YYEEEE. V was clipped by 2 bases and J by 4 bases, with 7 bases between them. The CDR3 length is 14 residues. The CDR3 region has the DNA TGTGCCAGCAGCTTCAGGGCCGGGGCCAACGTCCTGACTTTC. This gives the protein CASSFRAGANVLTF. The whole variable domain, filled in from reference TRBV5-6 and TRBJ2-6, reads DAGVTQSPTHLIKTRGQQVTLRCSPKSGHDTVSWYQQALGQGPQFIFQYYEEEERQRGNFPDRFSGHQFPNYSSELNVNALLLGDSALYLCASSFRAGANVLTFGAGSRLTVL.

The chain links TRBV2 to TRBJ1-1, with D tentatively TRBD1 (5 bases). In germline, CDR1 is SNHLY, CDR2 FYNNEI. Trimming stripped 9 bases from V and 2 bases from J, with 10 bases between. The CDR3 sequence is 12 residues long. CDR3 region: CASSTVNTEAFF. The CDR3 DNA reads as TGTGCCAGTTCGACAGTCAACACTGAAGCTTTCTTT.

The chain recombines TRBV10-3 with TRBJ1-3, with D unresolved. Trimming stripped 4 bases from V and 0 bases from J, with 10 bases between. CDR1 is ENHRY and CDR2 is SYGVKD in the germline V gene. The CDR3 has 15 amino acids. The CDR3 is CAISVGGFSGNTIYF. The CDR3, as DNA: TGTGCCATCAGTGTCGGCGGATTCTCTGGAAACACCATATATTTT.

In nucleotides, the CDR3 is TGTGCCAGTTCAATACAGGCTTACAATGAGCAGTTCTTC. This encodes CASSIQAYNEQFF. The rearrangement uses TRBV13 and TRBJ2-1, with D possibly matching TRBD1 (5 bases). The CDR3 runs 13 residues. Germline assignment: CDR1 PRHDT and CDR2 FYEKMQ (reference sequence). Trimming took off 9 bases at V and 4 bases at J, with 13 bases between the two ends.

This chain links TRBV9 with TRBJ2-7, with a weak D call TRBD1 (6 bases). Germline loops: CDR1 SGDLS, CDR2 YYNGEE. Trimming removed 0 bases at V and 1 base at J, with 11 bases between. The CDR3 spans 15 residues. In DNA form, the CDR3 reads TGTGCCAGCAGCGTAGAAACAGGGATTTCCTACGAGCAGTACTTC. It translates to CASSVETGISYEQYF.

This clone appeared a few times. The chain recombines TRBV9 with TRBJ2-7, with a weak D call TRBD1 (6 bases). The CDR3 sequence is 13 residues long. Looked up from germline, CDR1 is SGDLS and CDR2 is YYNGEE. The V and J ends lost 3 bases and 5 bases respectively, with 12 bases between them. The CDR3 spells CASSDRADDEQYF. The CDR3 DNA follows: TGTGCCAGCAGCGACAGGGCGGACGACGAGCAGTACTTC.

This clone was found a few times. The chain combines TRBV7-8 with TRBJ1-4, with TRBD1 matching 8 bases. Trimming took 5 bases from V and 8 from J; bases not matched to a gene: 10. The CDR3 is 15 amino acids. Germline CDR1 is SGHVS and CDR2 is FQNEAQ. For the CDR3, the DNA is TGTGCCAGCAGCCCCCCGGCAGGGGGCGGAGAAAAACTGTTTTTT. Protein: CASSPPAGGGEKLFF.

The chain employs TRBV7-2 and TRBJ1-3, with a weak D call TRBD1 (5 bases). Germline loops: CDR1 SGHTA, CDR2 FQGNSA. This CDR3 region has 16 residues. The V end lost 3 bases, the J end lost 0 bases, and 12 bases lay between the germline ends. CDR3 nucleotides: TGTGCCAGCAGCTTGGGGCGCGTTCGCTCTGGAAACACCATATATTTT. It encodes CASSLGRVRSGNTIYF.

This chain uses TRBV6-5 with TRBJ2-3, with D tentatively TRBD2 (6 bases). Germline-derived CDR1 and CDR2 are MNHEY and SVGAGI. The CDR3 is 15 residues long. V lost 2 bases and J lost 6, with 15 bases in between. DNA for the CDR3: TGTGCCAGCAGTTACGATAGCGGAAAGGGGGATACGCAGTATTTT. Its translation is CASSYDSGKGDTQYF.

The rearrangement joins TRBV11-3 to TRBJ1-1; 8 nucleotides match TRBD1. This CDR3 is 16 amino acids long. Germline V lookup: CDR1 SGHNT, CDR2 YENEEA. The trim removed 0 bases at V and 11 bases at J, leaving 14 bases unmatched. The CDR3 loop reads CASSLDRGQGGRKAFF. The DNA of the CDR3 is TGTGCCAGCAGCTTAGATCGAGGACAGGGAGGGAGGAAGGCTTTCTTT. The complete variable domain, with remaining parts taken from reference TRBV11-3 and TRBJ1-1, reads EAGVVQSPRYKIIEKKQPVAFWCNPISGHNTLYWYLQNLGQGPELLIRYENEEAVDDSQLPKDRFSAERLKGVDSTLKIQPAELGDSAVYLCASSLDRGQGGRKAFFGQGTRLTVV.

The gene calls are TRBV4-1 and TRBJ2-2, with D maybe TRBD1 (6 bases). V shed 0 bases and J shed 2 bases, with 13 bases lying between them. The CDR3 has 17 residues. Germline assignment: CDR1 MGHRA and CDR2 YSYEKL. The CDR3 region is CASSQDYRQANTGELFF. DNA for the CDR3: TGCGCCAGCAGCCAAGATTATAGACAGGCAAACACCGGGGAGCTGTTTTTT.

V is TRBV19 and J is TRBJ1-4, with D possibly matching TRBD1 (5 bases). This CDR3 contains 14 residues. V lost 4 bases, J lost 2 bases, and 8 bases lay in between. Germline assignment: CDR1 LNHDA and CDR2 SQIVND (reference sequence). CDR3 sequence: CASSSQGTNEKLFF. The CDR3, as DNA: TGTGCCAGTAGTAGCCAGGGCACTAATGAAAAACTGTTTTTT.

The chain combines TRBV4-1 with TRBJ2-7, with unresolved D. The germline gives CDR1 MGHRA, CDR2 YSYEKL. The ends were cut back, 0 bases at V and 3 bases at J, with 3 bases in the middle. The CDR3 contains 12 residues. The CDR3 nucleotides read TGCGCCAGCAGCCAAGATCTCTACGAGCAGTACTTC. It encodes CASSQDLYEQYF.

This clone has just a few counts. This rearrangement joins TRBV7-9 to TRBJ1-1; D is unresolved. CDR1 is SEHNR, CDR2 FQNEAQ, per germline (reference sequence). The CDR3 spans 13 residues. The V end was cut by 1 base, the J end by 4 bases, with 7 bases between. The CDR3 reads CASSLGSGTEAFF. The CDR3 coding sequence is TGTGCCAGCAGCTTAGGTAGCGGCACTGAAGCTTTCTTT.

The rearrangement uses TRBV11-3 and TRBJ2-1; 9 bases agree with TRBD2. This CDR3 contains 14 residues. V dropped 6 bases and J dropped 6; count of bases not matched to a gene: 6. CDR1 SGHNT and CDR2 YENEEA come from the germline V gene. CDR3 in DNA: TGTGCCAGCAGTTTTAGCGGGGGCCTCAATGAGCAGTTCTTC. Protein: CASSFSGGLNEQFF.